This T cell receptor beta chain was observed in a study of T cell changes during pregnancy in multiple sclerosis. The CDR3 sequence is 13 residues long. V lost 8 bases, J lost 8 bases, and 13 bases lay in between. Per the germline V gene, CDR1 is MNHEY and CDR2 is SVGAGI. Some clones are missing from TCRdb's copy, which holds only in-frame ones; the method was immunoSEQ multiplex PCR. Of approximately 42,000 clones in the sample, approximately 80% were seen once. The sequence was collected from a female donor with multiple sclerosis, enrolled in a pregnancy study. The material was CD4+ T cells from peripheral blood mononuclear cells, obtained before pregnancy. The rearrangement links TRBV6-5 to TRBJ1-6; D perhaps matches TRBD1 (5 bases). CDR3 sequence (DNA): TGTGCCAGCGGTCAGTCCAGGGATTCACCCCTCCACTTT. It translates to CASGQSRDSPLHF.